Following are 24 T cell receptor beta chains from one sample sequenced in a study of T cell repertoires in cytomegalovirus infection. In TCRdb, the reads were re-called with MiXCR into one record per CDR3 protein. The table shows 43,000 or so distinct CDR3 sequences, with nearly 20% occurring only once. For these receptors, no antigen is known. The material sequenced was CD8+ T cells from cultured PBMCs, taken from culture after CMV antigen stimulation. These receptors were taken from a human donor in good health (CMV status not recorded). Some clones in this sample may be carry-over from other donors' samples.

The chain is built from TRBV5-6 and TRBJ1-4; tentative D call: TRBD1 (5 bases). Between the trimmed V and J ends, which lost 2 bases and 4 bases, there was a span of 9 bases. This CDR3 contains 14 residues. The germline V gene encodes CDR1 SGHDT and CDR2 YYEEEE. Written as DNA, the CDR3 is TGTGCCAGCAGCTTTGGGACGGTTAATGAAAAACTGTTTTTT. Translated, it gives CASSFGTVNEKLFF.

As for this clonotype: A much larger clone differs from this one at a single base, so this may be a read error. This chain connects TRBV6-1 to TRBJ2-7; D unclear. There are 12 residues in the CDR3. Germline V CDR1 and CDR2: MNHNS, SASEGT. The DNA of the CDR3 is TGTGCCAGCACTGTGGGTACCTACGCGCAGTACTTC. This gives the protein CASTVGTYAQYF.

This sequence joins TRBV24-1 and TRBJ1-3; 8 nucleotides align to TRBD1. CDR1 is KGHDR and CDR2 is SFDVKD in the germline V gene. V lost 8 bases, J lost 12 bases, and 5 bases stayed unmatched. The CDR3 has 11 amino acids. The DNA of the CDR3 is TGTGCCACCATTCCGGACAGGGTCATATATTTT. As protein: CATIPDRVIYF.

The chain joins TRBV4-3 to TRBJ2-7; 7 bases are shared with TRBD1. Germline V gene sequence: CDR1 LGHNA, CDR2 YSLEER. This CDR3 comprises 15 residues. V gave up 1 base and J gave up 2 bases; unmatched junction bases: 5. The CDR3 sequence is CASSQGQGPTYEQYF. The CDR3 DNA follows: TGCGCCAGCAGCCAAGGACAGGGACCCACCTACGAGCAGTACTTC.

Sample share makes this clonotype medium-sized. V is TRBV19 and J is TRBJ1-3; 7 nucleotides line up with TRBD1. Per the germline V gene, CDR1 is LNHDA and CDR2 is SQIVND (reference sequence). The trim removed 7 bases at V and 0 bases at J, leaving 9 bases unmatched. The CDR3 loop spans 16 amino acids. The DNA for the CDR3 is TGTGCCAGTAAACCAGGACAGGTTTACTCTGGAAACACCATATATTTT. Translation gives CASKPGQVYSGNTIYF.

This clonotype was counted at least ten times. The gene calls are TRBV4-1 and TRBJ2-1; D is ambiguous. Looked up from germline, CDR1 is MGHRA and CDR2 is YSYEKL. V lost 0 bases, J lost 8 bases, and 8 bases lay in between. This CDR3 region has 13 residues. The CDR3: CASSQDGGYEQFF. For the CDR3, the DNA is TGCGCCAGCAGCCAAGACGGTGGCTATGAGCAGTTCTTC.

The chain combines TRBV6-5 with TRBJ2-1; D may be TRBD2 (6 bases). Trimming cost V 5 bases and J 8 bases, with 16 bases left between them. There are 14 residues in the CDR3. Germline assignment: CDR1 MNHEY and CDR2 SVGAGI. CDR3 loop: CASSAETPGDEQFF. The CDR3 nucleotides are TGTGCCAGCAGTGCGGAAACCCCGGGGGATGAGCAGTTCTTC.

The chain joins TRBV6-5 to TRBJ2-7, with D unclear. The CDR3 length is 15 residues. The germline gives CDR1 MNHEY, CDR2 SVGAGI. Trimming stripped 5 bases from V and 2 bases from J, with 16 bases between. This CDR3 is CASSTLPRLPYEQYF. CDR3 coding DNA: TGTGCCAGCAGTACCCTACCCCGGCTACCCTACGAGCAGTACTTC.

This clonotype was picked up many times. Here the CDR3 reads CASSLPLTGDYGYTF. The CDR3 DNA sequence: TGTGCCAGCAGCTTGCCGCTGACAGGGGACTATGGCTACACCTTC. The J gene is TRBJ1-2, the V gene TRBV7-9; TRBD1 agrees at 8 bases. The germline V gene has CDR1 SEHNR and CDR2 FQNEAQ (reference sequence). The V and J ends lost 3 bases and 3 bases, in that order; junction bases with no gene match: 6. This CDR3 is 15 amino acids long.

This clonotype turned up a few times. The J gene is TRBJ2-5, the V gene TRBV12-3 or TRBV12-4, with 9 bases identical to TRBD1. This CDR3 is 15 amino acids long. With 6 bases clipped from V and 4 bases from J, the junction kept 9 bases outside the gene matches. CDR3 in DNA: TGTGCCAGCAGACCAGGACAGGGGTCCACAGAGACCCAGTACTTC. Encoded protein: CASRPGQGSTETQYF.

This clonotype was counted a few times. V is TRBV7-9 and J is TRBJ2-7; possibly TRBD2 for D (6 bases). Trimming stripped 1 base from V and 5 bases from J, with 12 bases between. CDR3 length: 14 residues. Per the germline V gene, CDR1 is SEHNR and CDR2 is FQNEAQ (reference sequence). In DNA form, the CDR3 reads TGTGCCAGCAGCTTAGGTCGGGGGACCGACGAGCAGTACTTC. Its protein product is CASSLGRGTDEQYF. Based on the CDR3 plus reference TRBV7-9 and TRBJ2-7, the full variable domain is DTGVSQNPRHKITKRGQNVTFRCDPISEHNRLYWYRQTLGQGPEFLTYFQNEAQLEKSRLLSDRFSAERPKGSFSTLEIQRTEQGDSAMYLCASSLGRGTDEQYFGPGTRLTVT.

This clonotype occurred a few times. The CDR3 coding sequence is TGTGCCAGTAGTGTAGGGACAGGGTTGTACCAAGAGACCCAGTACTTC. Translated, it gives CASSVGTGLYQETQYF. The chain employs TRBV19 and TRBJ2-5; 9 nucleotides agree with TRBD1. Trimming cost V 5 bases and J 0 bases; bases outside gene matches: 7. The germline gives CDR1 LNHDA, CDR2 SQIVND (reference sequence). CDR3 length: 16 amino acids.

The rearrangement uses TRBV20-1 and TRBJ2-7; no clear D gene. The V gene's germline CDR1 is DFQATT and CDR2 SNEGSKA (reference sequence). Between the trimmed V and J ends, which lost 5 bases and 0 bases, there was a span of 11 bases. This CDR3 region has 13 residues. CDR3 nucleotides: TGCAGTGCTGATCAGGCGAACTCCTACGAGCAGTACTTC. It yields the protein CSADQANSYEQYF.

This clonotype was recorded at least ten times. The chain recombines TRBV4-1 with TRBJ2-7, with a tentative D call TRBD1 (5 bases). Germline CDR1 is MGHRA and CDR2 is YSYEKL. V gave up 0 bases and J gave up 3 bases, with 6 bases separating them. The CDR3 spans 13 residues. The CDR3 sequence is CASSQDQGYEQYF. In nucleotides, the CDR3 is TGCGCCAGCAGCCAAGATCAGGGCTACGAGCAGTACTTC.

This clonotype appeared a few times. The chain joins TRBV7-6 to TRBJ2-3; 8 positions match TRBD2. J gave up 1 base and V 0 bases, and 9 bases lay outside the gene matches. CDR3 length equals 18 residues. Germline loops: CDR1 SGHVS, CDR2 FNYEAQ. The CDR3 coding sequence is TGTGCCAGCAGCTTAGCGGAAGTTGCGGGAGGAGGCACAGATACGCAGTATTTT. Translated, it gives CASSLAEVAGGGTDTQYF.

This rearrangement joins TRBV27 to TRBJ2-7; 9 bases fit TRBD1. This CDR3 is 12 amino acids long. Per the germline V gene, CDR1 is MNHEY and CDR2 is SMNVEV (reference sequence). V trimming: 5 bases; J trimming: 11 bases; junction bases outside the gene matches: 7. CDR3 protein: CASSNADRGEYF. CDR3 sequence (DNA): TGTGCCAGCAGTAATGCAGACAGGGGGGAGTACTTC.

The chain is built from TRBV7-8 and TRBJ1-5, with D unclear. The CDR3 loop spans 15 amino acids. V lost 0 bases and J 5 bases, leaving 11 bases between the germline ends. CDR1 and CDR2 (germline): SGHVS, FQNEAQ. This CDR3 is CASSLAGQAYQPQHF. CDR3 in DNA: TGTGCCAGCAGCTTAGCTGGGCAGGCTTATCAGCCCCAGCATTTT.

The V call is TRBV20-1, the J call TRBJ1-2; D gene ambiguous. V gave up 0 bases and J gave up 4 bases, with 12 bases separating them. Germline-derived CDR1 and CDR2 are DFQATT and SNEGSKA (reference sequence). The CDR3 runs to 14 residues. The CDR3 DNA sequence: TGCAGTGCTAGAGATCTTACCGCGAGCTATGGCTACACCTTC. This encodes CSARDLTASYGYTF.

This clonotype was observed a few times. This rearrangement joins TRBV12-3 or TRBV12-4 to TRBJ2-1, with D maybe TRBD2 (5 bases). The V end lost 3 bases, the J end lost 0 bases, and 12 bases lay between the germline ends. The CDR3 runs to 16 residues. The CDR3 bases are TGTGCCAGCAGTTTTAGCGCTGGAAGCTCCTACAATGAGCAGTTCTTC. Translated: CASSFSAGSSYNEQFF.

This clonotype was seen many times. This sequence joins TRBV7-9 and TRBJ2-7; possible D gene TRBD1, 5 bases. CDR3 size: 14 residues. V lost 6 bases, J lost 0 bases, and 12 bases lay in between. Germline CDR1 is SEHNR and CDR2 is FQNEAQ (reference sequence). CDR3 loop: CASSTDSNSYEQYF. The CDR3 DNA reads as TGTGCCAGCAGTACAGACAGCAACTCCTACGAGCAGTACTTC.

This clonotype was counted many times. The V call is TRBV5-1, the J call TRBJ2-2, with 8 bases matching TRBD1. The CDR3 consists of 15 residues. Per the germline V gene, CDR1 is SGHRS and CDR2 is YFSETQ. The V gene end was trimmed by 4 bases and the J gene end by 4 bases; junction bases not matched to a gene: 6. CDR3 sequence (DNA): TGCGCCAGCAGCCCCACAACAGGGGGCACCGGGGAGCTGTTTTTT. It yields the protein CASSPTTGGTGELFF.

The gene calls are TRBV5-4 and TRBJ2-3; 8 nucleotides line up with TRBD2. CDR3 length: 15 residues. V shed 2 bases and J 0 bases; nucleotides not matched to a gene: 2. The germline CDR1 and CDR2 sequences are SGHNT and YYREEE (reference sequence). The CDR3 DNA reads TGTGCCAGCAGCTTAAAGCGGGAGAGCACAGATACGCAGTATTTT. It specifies CASSLKRESTDTQYF.

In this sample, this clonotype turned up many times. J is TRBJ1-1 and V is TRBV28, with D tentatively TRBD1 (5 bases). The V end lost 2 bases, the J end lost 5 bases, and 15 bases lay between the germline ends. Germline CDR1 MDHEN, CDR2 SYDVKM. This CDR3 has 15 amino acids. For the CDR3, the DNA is TGTGCCAGCAGTTTAGGGTCAGGGTATAGGACTGAAGCTTTCTTT. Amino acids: CASSLGSGYRTEAFF.

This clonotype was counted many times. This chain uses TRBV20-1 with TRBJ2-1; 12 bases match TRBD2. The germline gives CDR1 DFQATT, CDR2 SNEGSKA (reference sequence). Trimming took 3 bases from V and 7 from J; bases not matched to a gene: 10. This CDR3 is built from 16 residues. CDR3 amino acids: CSARRLAGALLNEQFF. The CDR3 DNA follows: TGCAGTGCTAGGAGACTAGCGGGAGCTTTGTTGAATGAGCAGTTCTTC.